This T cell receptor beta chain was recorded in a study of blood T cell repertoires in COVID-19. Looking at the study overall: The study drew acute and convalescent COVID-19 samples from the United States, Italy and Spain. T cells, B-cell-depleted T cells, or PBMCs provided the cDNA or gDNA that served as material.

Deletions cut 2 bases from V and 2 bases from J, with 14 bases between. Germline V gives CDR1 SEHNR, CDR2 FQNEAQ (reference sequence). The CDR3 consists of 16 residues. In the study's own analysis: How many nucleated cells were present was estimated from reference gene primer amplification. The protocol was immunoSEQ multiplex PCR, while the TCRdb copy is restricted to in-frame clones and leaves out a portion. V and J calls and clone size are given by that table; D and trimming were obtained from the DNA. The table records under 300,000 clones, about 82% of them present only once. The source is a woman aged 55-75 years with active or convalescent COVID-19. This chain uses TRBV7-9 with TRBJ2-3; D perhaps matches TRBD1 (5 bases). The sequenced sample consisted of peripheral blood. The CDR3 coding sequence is TGTGCCAGCAGCTTAAGGGCAGGGTCGGTCACAGATACGCAGTATTTT. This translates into CASSLRAGSVTDTQYF.